Listed here are 3 T cell receptor beta chains from one sample, sequenced in a study of blood T cell repertoires in COVID-19. The method was immunoSEQ multiplex PCR; TCRdb's version includes in-frame clones alone and lacks a portion of them. In the table there are about 200,000 clones, around 83% of which are singletons. The source material was peripheral blood. The source is a man in his forties or fifties with active or convalescent COVID-19.

Remarks on this clone: A junction boundary mismatches the germline segment, possibly from a read error. This rearrangement joins TRBV5-1 to TRBJ2-7; D possibly corresponds to TRBD2 (5 bases). This CDR3 has 13 amino acids. CDR1 and CDR2 from the germline V gene are SGHRS and YFSETQ. The CDR3 loop reads CASSDSGPSGRHF. The CDR3 nucleotides read TGCGCCAGCAGCGACTCCGGGCCGTCGGGGAGACACTTC.

The gene calls are TRBV5-1 and TRBJ1-2, with D maybe TRBD1 (5 bases). V was clipped by 1 base and J by 5 bases, with 12 bases between them. This CDR3 has 14 amino acids. CDR1 is SGHRS and CDR2 is YFSETQ in the germline V gene. CDR3 amino acids: CASSLPGQNYGYTF. Here the CDR3 DNA reads TGCGCCAGCAGCTTGCCAGGGCAGAATTATGGCTACACCTTC. The full variable domain, rest sourced from reference TRBV5-1 and TRBJ1-2, is KAGVTQTPRYLIKTRGQQVTLSCSPISGHRSVSWYQQTPGQGLQFLFEYFSETQRNKGNFPGRFSGRQFSNSRSEMNVSTLELGDSALYLCASSLPGQNYGYTFGSGTRLTVV.

The J gene is TRBJ1-5, the V gene TRBV27; D possibly corresponds to TRBD1 (6 bases). CDR1 and CDR2 from the germline V gene are MNHEY and SMNVEV (reference sequence). The CDR3 length is 13 residues. V dropped 4 bases and J dropped 2 bases, with 6 bases sitting between them. In DNA, the CDR3 is TGTGCCAGCAGTTGGACAGGCAATCAGCCCCAGCATTTT. This translates into CASSWTGNQPQHF.